This TCR beta chain was identified during a study of T cells after posttransplantation cyclophosphamide (TCRdb year 2016). About the study as a whole: Using TRB sequencing, the study followed how the T cell repertoire reconstituted after myeloablative bone marrow transplantation in which posttransplantation cyclophosphamide served as GVHD prophylaxis. TRB sequencing was also done on up to 3 additional blood samples from 2 to 5.2 years after transplant in 3 patients, and on pretransplant blood from a handful of patients. Public TRB sequences were compared against a database of over 3,500 sequences linked to responses to pathogens, tumor antigens, self-antigens and alloantigens. Blood from all 30 or so PTCy patients who had 1-year posttransplant specimens underwent TRB sequencing. Because TRA and TRB clonality correlated tightly in about ten samples, the subsequent TCR analyses were limited to TRB only. Antigen receptor sequencing was done on samples from 35 PTCy-treated patients and from approximately 16 related bone marrow donors of those patients.

Viable CD3+CD4+ or CD3+CD8+ cells that were CCR7+CD45RA+CD45RO-CD95-CD27+CD28+ were classified as naive T cells. Peripheral blood samples were provided by related bone marrow donors on the day of marrow donation. Mononuclear cells from peripheral blood and bone marrow were separated by Ficoll-Hypaque density centrifugation and then cryopreserved. Sorting of CD4+ and CD8+ T cells, including naive and memory subsets, was performed by FACS on a FACSAria II. Spanning cysteine to phenylalanine, the CDR3 consists of 13 amino acids. Only the CDR3 part of the read is kept: 39 bases, read in frame from the first base. V and J lose 6 bases and 6 bases, and a span of 11 bases separates them. Based on the germline V gene, the CDR1 and CDR2 sequences are MGHDK and SYGVNS. What the study reported, not specific to this receptor: The TRB repertoires of T cells infiltrating skin or GI tract showed only limited overlap with the TRB repertoires of T cells in blood. Across a few dozen patients, TRB clonality was highly associated with recipient CMV seropositivity and CMV reactivation, and diversity in PTCy patients was similar to diversity in CNI/methotrexate controls. Donor-recipient similarity was low at 1-2 months but increased during the first year, and donor CD8+ memory clones often dominated later blood repertoires.

A word on this clone: No antigen is known for it. There are no base qualities to consult, and no much larger clone falls within one base.

TRB sequencing used genomic DNA with the immunoSEQ assay at survey resolution or the hsTCRB kit. Under the source paper's analysis protocol: Initial read processing used immunoSEQ software, and repertoire analyses used the LymphoSeq R package. Clonality was calculated as 1 minus normalized Shannon entropy, and the Gini coefficient was also calculated for each TRB dataset. To infer phenotypes in unsorted samples, TRB sequences from sorted subsets of the recipient or donor were mapped onto the unsorted samples of the same recipient. TCRdb mirrors the immuneACCESS table, restricted to in-frame sequences. Some clones are absent from its copies; in checked studies, under half trace to an unresolved V gene, and the reason for the others is unknown. V and J calls plus clone size are reproduced from that table; the DNA served to infer D and trimming. The sample includes fewer than 40,000 clones, with 75% to 95% observed a single time. Roughly 0.23% of the sample lies in the top ten.

This clonotype originated in a woman aged 55-69 years in good health, CMV-negative, and a related stem cell transplant donor. The source material was naive CD4+ T cells sorted from PBMCs. The rearranged segments are TRBV25-1 and TRBJ2-2; the D gene is unclear. The CDR3 has the sequence CASRSAGPGELFF. The base sequence is TGTGCCAGCAGATCTGCCGGTCCCGGGGAGCTGTTTTTT.